Listed below are T cell receptor beta chains from one sample, sequenced in a study of metastatic and nonmetastatic thyroid tumors. MiXCR was used by TCRdb to re-call the PCR reads. The sample has more than 25,000 clones; approximately 22% are singletons. Sequences were obtained from blood. The receptors stem from a male donor with papillary thyroid cancer or a benign thyroid nodule (not recorded which). Some clones in this sample may be carry-over from other donors' samples. Each CDR3 is given with its conserved first and last residue. Fields, in order: CDR3 protein, CDR3 length, V gene.

CASSDGQGTGELFF,14,TRBV6-4
CASSLQGADTEAFF,14,TRBV7-3
CATSEPIAGSTDTQYF,16,TRBV24-1
CASSPTGGSVDGYTF,15,TRBV6-1
CAWGVTGTTGELFF,14,TRBV30
CSVPMGSGYGYTF,13,TRBV29-1
CASSLGSSYNEQFF,14,TRBV7-8
CATRMWPSTDTQYF,14,TRBV6-2/TRBV6-3
CATSDCAGVSTDTQSF,16,TRBV24-1
CASSLFEAPGELFF,14,TRBV27
CASSASGYNEQFF,13,TRBV9
CASSLSGGATDTQYF,15,TRBV7-9
CASSNPGGTYEQYF,14,TRBV5-1
CASSQPGSGNTEAFF,15,TRBV3-1
CASRQYREHPKVSF,14,TRBV6-1
CATSDSTAGFSNYCYTF,17,TRBV24-1
CASSRIGVGSAYEQYF,16,TRBV11-1
CASIHRAAVGSYYAF,15,TRBV4-1
CASSQETGRISTDTQYF,17,TRBV4-2
CSVPGRGTDTQYF,13,TRBV20-1
CASSGFGTSGVADTQYF,17,TRBV11-2
CASTVVPGNTIYF,13,TRBV10-3
CASSPRAGDDQPQHF,15,TRBV18
CVSSLARSWSYNEQFF,16,TRBV5-1
CASSFFKGRPEQYF,14,TRBV5-6
CASSLTGGGLYEQYF,15,TRBV18
CASSFFSGAGEKLFF,15,TRBV7-2
CASSFGANEKLFF,13,TRBV7-2
CASSSDRANYGYTF,14,TRBV5-1
CSVAEGVGTEAFF,13,TRBV29-1
CSGSQEVYGYTF,12,TRBV20-1
CASSPLAGLSGNTIYF,16,TRBV11-1
CARAWGAGTEAFF,13,TRBV6-1